These 12 T cell receptor beta chains were sequenced from one sample in a study of T cell responses to AZD1222 COVID-19 vaccine. Some clones are missing from TCRdb's copy, which holds only in-frame ones; the method was immunoSEQ multiplex PCR. The table includes 160,000 or so clones, around nine tenths detected once. Sequences were derived from peripheral blood, sampled on day 0 of AZD1222 vaccination. The receptors were sampled from an adult in good health.

Only a few counts were recorded for this clone. The rearrangement links TRBV7-2 to TRBJ2-7; D not certain. The V gene's germline CDR1 is SGHTA and CDR2 FQGNSA. The germline V and J ends were trimmed by 5 bases and 7 bases, with 24 bases remaining between them. The CDR3 spans 16 residues. CDR3 sequence reads: CASSAATVARSREQYF. Here the CDR3 DNA reads TGTGCCAGCAGCGCCGCCACAGTAGCCCGCTCTCGGGAGCAGTACTTC. Drawing the rest from reference TRBV7-2 and TRBJ2-7, the complete variable domain is GAGVSQSPSNKVTEKGKDVELRCDPISGHTALYWYRQSLGQGLEFLIYFQGNSAPDKSGLPSDRFSAERTGGSVSTLTIQRTQQEDSAVYLCASSAATVARSREQYFGPGTRLTVT.

The V call is TRBV27, the J call TRBJ2-3; possible D gene TRBD2, 6 bases. The CDR3 has 14 residues. The germline CDR1 and CDR2 sequences are MNHEY and SMNVEV (reference sequence). Trimming took 5 bases from V and 4 from J, leaving 13 bases between them. The CDR3 here is CASSPGGLADTQYF. The CDR3 DNA follows: TGTGCCAGCAGTCCCGGAGGGTTGGCAGATACGCAGTATTTT.

This chain joins TRBV7-2 and TRBJ1-5; the D is unclear. Trimming pared 2 bases from V and 6 bases from J, leaving 14 bases between. The CDR3 sequence is 15 residues long. CDR1 is SGHTA, CDR2 FQGNSA, per germline. In DNA form, the CDR3 reads TGTGCCAGCAGCTTATTCGGGGATATAGGTCAGCCCCAGCATTTT. Its protein is CASSLFGDIGQPQHF.

V is TRBV21-1 and J is TRBJ1-3. TRBV21-1 is termed a pseudogene. The CDR3 extends over 18 amino acids. Here the CDR3 DNA reads TGTGCCAGCAGCAAAGGATCGATCGGCAGAAGCTCTGGAAACACCATATATTTT. It specifies CASSKGSIGRSSGNTIYF.

The CDR3 reads CASSRTLGMNTEAFF. In DNA, the CDR3 is TGTGCCAGCTCTAGGACACTTGGCATGAACACTGAAGCTTTCTTT. The genes are TRBV19 and TRBJ1-1; a weak D match, TRBD1 (5 bases). The CDR3 consists of 15 residues. The ends were cut back, 9 bases at V and 0 bases at J, with 17 bases in the middle. CDR1 is LNHDA and CDR2 is SQIVND in the germline V gene (reference sequence).

The V call is TRBV28, the J call TRBJ2-7; possible D gene TRBD1, 6 bases. V was cut by 5 bases and J by 8 bases, with 13 bases left in between. In germline, CDR1 is MDHEN, CDR2 SYDVKM. This CDR3 is built from 12 residues. CDR3 DNA sequence: TGTGCCAGCAGTCCCCCCAGGGGTCAGCAGTACTTC. It is translated as CASSPPRGQQYF.

The chain couples TRBV3-1 (or the pseudogene TRBV3-2) to TRBJ2-1; tentatively, D is TRBD2 (6 bases). V was shortened by 0 bases and J by 2 bases, with 14 bases between the two germline ends. Germline V gives CDR1 LGHDT, CDR2 YNNKEL (reference sequence). The CDR3 runs to 17 residues. The CDR3 DNA reads TGTGCCAGCAGCCAAGATCATTCGGGAGCCCCCTACAATGAGCAGTTCTTC. Its protein product is CASSQDHSGAPYNEQFF.

This clone was picked up one time. The J gene is TRBJ1-1, the V gene TRBV7-3, with a possible D match to TRBD1 (5 bases). In germline, CDR1 is SGHTA, CDR2 FQGTGA. Trimming removed 2 bases at V and 4 bases at J, with 8 bases between. The CDR3 covers 13 residues. Here the CDR3 reads CASSLERGTEAFF. CDR3 DNA sequence: TGTGCCAGCAGCTTAGAGAGGGGCACTGAAGCTTTCTTT.

On this clone: The identical CDR3 is also encoded by other nucleotide sequences in the sample. This sequence joins TRBV15 and TRBJ1-5; D remains unclear. The V end was cut by 0 bases, the J end by 7 bases, with 7 bases between. CDR1 and CDR2 from the germline V gene are LNHNV and YYDKDF (reference sequence). This CDR3 contains 13 residues. DNA of the CDR3: TGTGCCACCAGCAGAGACCCTGGGCAGCCCCAGCATTTT. It encodes CATSRDPGQPQHF.

The chain combines TRBV5-1 with TRBJ2-5; D remains ambiguous. This CDR3 has 13 residues. V lost 2 bases and J 0 bases, leaving 5 bases between the germline ends. The germline CDR1 and CDR2 sequences are SGHRS and YFSETQ. The CDR3 sequence: CASSLEYQETQYF. The DNA of the CDR3 is TGCGCCAGCAGCTTAGAGTACCAAGAGACCCAGTACTTC.

The CDR3 region has the DNA TGCGCCAGCAGCCAAGAGTCCACCGGGGAGCTGTTTTTT. Its translation: CASSQESTGELFF. This rearrangement joins TRBV4-3 to TRBJ2-2; D is unresolved. V lost 0 bases, J lost 4 bases, and 3 bases lay in between. The CDR3 is made up of 13 amino acids. Germline V lookup: CDR1 LGHNA, CDR2 YSLEER.

The chain joins TRBV5-4 to TRBJ2-5; possible D gene TRBD2, 6 bases. The CDR3 length is 13 residues. V lost 4 bases, J lost 9 bases, and 16 bases lay in between. CDR1 and CDR2 (germline): SGHNT, YYREEE (reference sequence). CDR3 sequence reads: CASSPGSGPSQYF. Here the CDR3 DNA reads TGTGCCAGCAGCCCGGGGAGCGGGCCTTCCCAGTACTTC.